This is a list of T cell receptor beta chains from one sample in a study of OX40 agonist ivuxolimab in advanced cancers. Sequencing used immunoSEQ multiplex PCR; TCRdb keeps in-frame clones, though not all of them. Altogether roughly 71,000 clones are present, 84% being singletons, with the ten largest covering around 0.78%. Sequencing was performed on CD4+ or CD8+ T cells sorted from blood, taken in a trial of the OX40 agonist ivuxolimab. The receptors shown here come from an adult with an advanced solid tumor such as melanoma, head and neck, liver or kidney cancer. CDR3s include the opening cysteine and the closing phenylalanine or tryptophan. Some rows have no size entry. The others give once, few or many, or a class for an expanded clone.

j_call | clone_size | v_call | cdr3_aa
TRBJ2-3 | . | TRBV30 | CAWSVQAGGTDTQYF
TRBJ1-2 | . | TRBV15 | CATSRDQDYGYTF
TRBJ2-7 | . | TRBV19 | CASSRVAGGLSYEQYF
TRBJ1-5 | once | TRBV29-1 | CSVGGGRGSVPQHF
TRBJ1-2 | . | TRBV30 | CAWSAGHTYGYTF
TRBJ2-1 | few | TRBV5-5 | CASSLWTADEQFF
TRBJ2-4 | . | TRBV6-1 | CASRVPGQLNIQYF
TRBJ2-3 | . | TRBV12-5 | CASGLGLAGRTDTQYF
TRBJ2-3 | . | TRBV29-1 | CSVEDFLQQDTQYF
TRBJ1-1 | . | TRBV12-5 | CASGLASSYGVGTEAFF
. | . | TRBV7-8 | CASSWTGDEQYF
TRBJ2-1 | . | TRBV18 | CASSPPGTGGTNEQFF
TRBJ2-7 | . | TRBV28 | CASSLETEAPYEQYF
TRBJ2-1 | . | TRBV15 | CATSRYGLGLNEQFF
TRBJ2-3 | few | TRBV7-3 | CASSPKGLAGGPGEDTQYF